This entry lists 20 T cell receptor beta chains sequenced from one sample in a study of OX40 agonist ivuxolimab in advanced cancers. The method was immunoSEQ multiplex PCR; TCRdb's version includes in-frame clones alone and lacks a portion of them. Here the sample spans 75,000 to 95,000 clones, about 90% being singletons. The sequencing here drew on CD4+ or CD8+ T cells sorted from blood, taken in a trial of the OX40 agonist ivuxolimab. These receptors were taken from an adult with an advanced solid tumor such as melanoma, head and neck, liver or kidney cancer.

The genes are TRBV19 and TRBJ2-7; maybe TRBD1 (6 bases). The V end was cut by 9 bases, the J end by 5 bases, with 14 bases between. From germline, CDR1 is LNHDA and CDR2 SQIVND (reference sequence). The CDR3 has 12 amino acids. This CDR3 reads CASGTGSHEQYF. CDR3 bases: TGTGCCAGCGGAACAGGGTCTCACGAGCAGTACTTC.

The chain links TRBV5-1 to TRBJ2-7; D may be TRBD1 or TRBD2 (5 bases each). Trimming stripped 1 base from V and 3 bases from J, with 11 bases between. Germline V lookup: CDR1 SGHRS, CDR2 YFSETQ. This CDR3 has 14 amino acids. In DNA form, the CDR3 reads TGCGCCAGCAGCTTGAACCGGGGCTTCTACGAGCAGTACTTC. It codes for CASSLNRGFYEQYF.

The chain has TRBV27 and TRBJ2-5; D is unclear. CDR3 length equals 15 residues. V was cut by 8 bases and J by 2 bases, with 18 bases left in between. In germline, CDR1 is MNHEY, CDR2 SMNVEV (reference sequence). This CDR3 reads CASANSWRSQETQYF. The CDR3 DNA reads as TGTGCCAGCGCCAACTCGTGGCGAAGTCAAGAGACCCAGTACTTC.

This clone has more than one count but fewer than ten. Here the CDR3 reads CASSLQTGLRQPQHF. The CDR3 DNA reads as TGTGCCAGCAGTTTACAGACAGGGCTTCGGCAGCCCCAGCATTTT. The chain combines TRBV28 with TRBJ1-5, with TRBD1 matching over 7 bases. V dropped 2 bases and J dropped 7; count of bases not matched to a gene: 8. This CDR3 is built from 15 residues. Germline CDR1 is MDHEN and CDR2 is SYDVKM.

The chain is built from TRBV30 and TRBJ1-6, with D possibly matching TRBD1 (6 bases). CDR1 and CDR2 from the germline V gene are GTSNPN and SVGIG (reference sequence). V shed 3 bases and J shed 7 bases, with 13 bases lying between them. The CDR3 covers 14 residues. The CDR3, as DNA: TGTGCCTGGAGCGAGGGGGTGACAAATTCACCCCTCCACTTT. The encoded protein is CAWSEGVTNSPLHF.

The chain is built from TRBV19 and TRBJ1-5; TRBD1 matches 10 bases. Per the germline V gene, CDR1 is LNHDA and CDR2 is SQIVND (reference sequence). The V segment lost 8 bases and the J segment 7 bases; nucleotides outside the gene matches: 14. CDR3 length equals 16 residues. Written as DNA, the CDR3 is TGTGCCAGTGGGGATGTAAGGGACAGGGGAGACCAGCCCCAGCATTTT. Its protein is CASGDVRDRGDQPQHF.

The chain recombines TRBV30 with TRBJ2-7; the D gene is possibly TRBD1 (6 bases). Germline V gene data show CDR1 as GTSNPN and CDR2 as SVGIG (reference sequence). Trimming shortened V by 7 bases and J by 1 base, and 17 bases separated the two germline ends. The CDR3 contains 14 residues. CDR3 sequence reads: CASEDTGSSYEQYF. The DNA for the CDR3 is TGTGCCTCGGAGGATACAGGGTCGTCCTACGAGCAGTACTTC.

The chain joins TRBV30 to TRBJ1-2, with D perhaps TRBD1 (5 bases). The CDR3 totals 12 residues. The V gene's germline CDR1 is GTSNPN and CDR2 SVGIG (reference sequence). V gave up 5 bases and J gave up 5 bases, with 12 bases separating them. The CDR3 DNA reads TGTGCCTGGCGTACGCCAGGGTATGGCTACACCTTC. Translation gives CAWRTPGYGYTF.

This rearrangement joins TRBV6-5 to TRBJ1-2; TRBD1 might be the D (5 bases). Germline CDR1 MNHEY, CDR2 SVGAGI. The CDR3 has 13 amino acids. With 8 bases removed from V and 8 bases from J, the gap between germline ends came to 18 bases. CDR3: CASHRRGREGYTF. CDR3 DNA: TGTGCCAGCCACCGACGGGGCCGAGAAGGCTACACCTTC.

The chain recombines TRBV30 with TRBJ2-1; no clear D gene. Trimming shortened V by 3 bases and J by 5 bases, and 8 bases separated the two germline ends. Germline lookup yields CDR1 GTSNPN and CDR2 SVGIG (reference sequence). The CDR3 loop spans 12 amino acids. CDR3 in amino acids: CAWRIGNNEQFF. In DNA form, the CDR3 reads TGTGCCTGGAGGATAGGGAACAATGAGCAGTTCTTC.

The chain employs TRBV30 and TRBJ2-2, with D possibly being TRBD1 or TRBD2 (5 bases each). The CDR3 has 16 residues. Germline CDR1 is GTSNPN and CDR2 is SVGIG (reference sequence). V shed 3 bases and J shed 8 bases, with 22 bases lying between them. CDR3 sequence: CAWRGPPAGQGGELFF. The CDR3 DNA reads as TGTGCCTGGAGGGGACCCCCGGCCGGGCAGGGAGGGGAGCTGTTTTTT. Filled out from reference TRBV30 and TRBJ2-2, the complete variable domain reads SQTIHQWPATLVQPVGSPLSLECTVEGTSNPNLYWYRQAAGRGLQLLFYSVGIGQISSEVPQNLSASRPQDRQFILSSKKLLLSDSGFYLCAWRGPPAGQGGELFFGEGSRLTVL.

The chain employs TRBV5-6 and TRBJ1-2, with 7 bases fitting TRBD1. Germline V gene data show CDR1 as SGHDT and CDR2 as YYEEEE. V gave up 4 bases and J gave up 3 bases; unmatched junction bases: 9. This CDR3 has 15 amino acids. CDR3 protein: CASSPGTAFYYGYTF. The CDR3, as DNA: TGTGCCAGCAGCCCCGGGACAGCTTTTTACTATGGCTACACCTTC.

J is TRBJ1-2 and V is TRBV7-9, with 10 bases lining up with TRBD1. This CDR3 region has 17 residues. Trimming took 7 bases from V and 0 from J; bases not matched to a gene: 11. Germline CDR1 SEHNR, CDR2 FQNEAQ (reference sequence). The CDR3 spells CASKGTGANLPNYGYTF. The CDR3 DNA is TGTGCCAGCAAAGGGACAGGGGCCAACCTCCCTAACTATGGCTACACCTTC.

The gene calls are TRBV5-1 and TRBJ2-5, with D maybe TRBD1 (7 bases). V shed 4 bases and J shed 2 bases, with 9 bases lying between them. The CDR3 has 13 residues. CDR1 SGHRS and CDR2 YFSETQ come from the germline V gene. CDR3 nucleotides: TGCGCCAGCAGCGCGGGACAGCAAGAGACCCAGTACTTC. Protein: CASSAGQQETQYF.

The J gene is TRBJ2-1, the V gene TRBV5-1; possible D gene TRBD2, 6 bases. The length of the CDR3 is 13 residues. The V end lost 7 bases, the J end lost 10 bases, and 18 bases lay between the germline ends. Germline V gene data show CDR1 as SGHRS and CDR2 as YFSETQ. The DNA for the CDR3 is TGCGCCAGCGGCCCGGGAGCCCCCCGCGAGCAGTTCTTC. It encodes CASGPGAPREQFF.

The CDR3 loop is CASSLRGLRGYEQYF. The CDR3, as DNA: TGTGCCAGCAGTTTACGGGGTTTACGCGGCTACGAGCAGTACTTC. V usage is TRBV28 and J usage is TRBJ2-7; D is possibly TRBD2 (5 bases). Germline V lookup: CDR1 MDHEN, CDR2 SYDVKM. The V and J ends lost 2 bases and 3 bases respectively, with 14 bases between them. CDR3 length: 15 amino acids.

The genes are TRBV27 and TRBJ2-1; D call uncertain. This CDR3 region has 14 residues. The ends were cut back, 2 bases at V and 6 bases at J, with 11 bases in the middle. Germline CDR1 and CDR2: MNHEY and SMNVEV (reference sequence). The CDR3 DNA follows: TGTGCCAGCAGTTTAGGGTCTGGTGGCAATGAGCAGTTCTTC. It translates to CASSLGSGGNEQFF.

V and J are TRBV7-9 and TRBJ2-7; TRBD2 matches at 8 bases. The CDR3 totals 14 residues. V trimming: 5 bases; J trimming: 4 bases; junction bases outside the gene matches: 7. The germline gives CDR1 SEHNR, CDR2 FQNEAQ (reference sequence). In DNA form, the CDR3 reads TGTGCCAGCAGCGGGGACGGGAGGGTGTACGAGCAGTACTTC. Its translation is CASSGDGRVYEQYF. The variable domain in full, with the rest retrieved from reference TRBV7-9 and TRBJ2-7, is DTGVSQNPRHKITKRGQNVTFRCDPISEHNRLYWYRQTLGQGPEFLTYFQNEAQLEKSRLLSDRFSAERPKGSFSTLEIQRTEQGDSAMYLCASSGDGRVYEQYFGPGTRLTVT.

V gene TRBV10-1 combines with J gene TRBJ2-7; D assignment may be TRBD1 or TRBD2 (6 bases each). The CDR3 is 15 residues long. Germline lookup yields CDR1 WNHNN and CDR2 SYGVQD (reference sequence). The V end lost 3 bases, the J end lost 5 bases, and 17 bases lay between the germline ends. This chain's CDR3 is CASSEGGTRPNEQYF. The CDR3 DNA follows: TGCGCCAGCAGTGAAGGAGGGACACGACCGAACGAGCAGTACTTC.

J is TRBJ2-7 and V is TRBV28, with D tentatively TRBD2 (6 bases). Germline-derived CDR1 and CDR2 are MDHEN and SYDVKM. V was trimmed by 4 bases and J by 3 bases, leaving 13 bases between them. The CDR3 runs 14 residues. The CDR3 nucleotides are TGTGCCAGCAGTTCATCCGGAGGGCACTACGAGCAGTACTTC. Protein sequence: CASSSSGGHYEQYF.